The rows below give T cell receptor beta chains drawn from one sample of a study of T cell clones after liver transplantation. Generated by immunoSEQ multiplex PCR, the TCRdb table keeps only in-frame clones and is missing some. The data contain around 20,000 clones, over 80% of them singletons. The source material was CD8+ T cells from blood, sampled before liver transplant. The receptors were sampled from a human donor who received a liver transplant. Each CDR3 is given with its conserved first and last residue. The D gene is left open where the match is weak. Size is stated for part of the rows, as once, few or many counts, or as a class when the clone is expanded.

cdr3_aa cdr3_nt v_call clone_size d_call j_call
CASSPQTDYEQYF TGTGCCAGCAGTCCGCAGACGGACTACGAGCAGTACTTC TRBV6-5 - - TRBJ2-7
CASSWWDSGGADEQYF TGTGCCAGCAGCTGGTGGGACTCGGGGGGGGCGGACGAGCAGTACTTC TRBV7-2 - TRBD2 TRBJ2-7
CASSHPDGNTEAFF TGTGCCAGCAGCCACCCGGACGGGAACACTGAAGCTTTCTTT TRBV14 once - TRBJ1-1
CASSLAGAGGSETQYF TGCGCCAGCAGCTTGGCGGGTGCGGGAGGGTCAGAGACCCAGTACTTC TRBV5-1 - TRBD2 TRBJ2-5
CASSLLPLLKDRPQTVNTEAFF TGCGCCAGCAGCTTGTTGCCCCTCCTGAAGGACCGACCCCAGACAGTGAACACTGAAGCTTTCTTT TRBV5-1 - - TRBJ1-1
CASSLGHSYEQYF TGTGCCAGCAGCCTAGGTCATAGCTACGAGCAGTACTTC TRBV27 - - TRBJ2-7
CASSWTANTGELFF TGTGCCAGCAGTTGGACAGCGAACACCGGGGAGCTGTTTTTT TRBV6-5 - - TRBJ2-2
CASSLVSEFYGYTF TGCGCCAGCAGTTTGGTTAGTGAGTTCTATGGCTACACCTTC TRBV10-2 - - TRBJ1-2
CASGSGDEQFF TGTGCTAGTGGCTCGGGGGATGAGCAGTTCTTC TRBV12-5 - - TRBJ2-1
CACQATGRTGELFF TGTGCCTGCCAGGCCACAGGGCGGACCGGGGAGCTGTTTTTT TRBV30 once - TRBJ2-2
CASSLSLDNEKLFF TGTGCCAGCAGCTTATCACTAGATAATGAAAAACTGTTTTTT TRBV7-9 - - TRBJ1-4
CASSLWTSGNYEQYF TGCGCCAGCAGCCTCTGGACTAGCGGGAACTACGAGCAGTACTTC TRBV4-3 - TRBD2 TRBJ2-7
CASSRIPGQQFNYGYTF TGCGCCAGCAGCCGAATACCGGGACAGCAGTTTAACTATGGCTACACCTTC TRBV4-1 - TRBD1 TRBJ1-2
CASSPDGYQPQHF TGTGCCAGCTCACCCGACGGATATCAGCCCCAGCATTTT TRBV18 - - TRBJ1-5
CASRLIAGSTDTQYF TGTGCCAGCAGACTCATAGCGGGGAGCACAGATACGCAGTATTTT TRBV6-5 - TRBD2 TRBJ2-3
CSVRDRVTTKNIQYF TGCAGCGTCCGGGACAGGGTTACAACCAAAAACATTCAGTACTTC TRBV29-1 - TRBD1 TRBJ2-4
CASSPGTGGGYTF TGTGCCAGCAGTCCGGGGACAGGGGGCGGCTACACCTTC TRBV6-5 - TRBD1 TRBJ1-2
CASSLEGSYEQYF TGCGCCAGCAGCTTGGAGGGCTCCTACGAGCAGTACTTC TRBV5-1 few - TRBJ2-7
CASSYSLISEAFF TGTGCCAGCAGTTACTCACTGATTAGTGAAGCTTTCTTT TRBV6-5 - - TRBJ1-1
CASSFRDGYTEAFF TGTGCCAGCAGCTTCCGGGACGGTTACACTGAAGCTTTCTTT TRBV5-5 - - TRBJ1-1
CSVEGALEDTQYF TGCAGCGTTGAGGGTGCCCTGGAAGATACGCAGTATTTT TRBV29-1 once - TRBJ2-3
CASRLAVPYEQYF TGTGCCAGCAGACTAGCGGTCCCCTACGAGCAGTACTTC TRBV28 - TRBD2 TRBJ2-7
CASSEGAYKEEAFF TGTGCCAGCAGTGAAGGCGCCTACAAAGAAGAAGCTTTCTTT TRBV2 - - TRBJ1-1
CAWSVLGIGAFF TGTGCCTGGAGTGTACTGGGGATCGGGGCTTTCTTT TRBV30 - - TRBJ1-1
CASSYTGSPLGEQYF TGTGCCAGCAGTTACACAGGTAGCCCCCTGGGCGAGCAGTACTTC TRBV6-5 - - TRBJ2-7
CASSRTPRGQGAGNTIYF TGTGCCAGCAGCCGAACACCCCGGGGACAAGGGGCTGGAAACACCATATATTTT TRBV7-8 - - TRBJ1-3
CASSFADSSYNEQFF TGTGCCAGCAGTTTTGCAGATAGCTCCTACAATGAGCAGTTCTTC TRBV27 - - TRBJ2-1
CASSLAVYEQYF TGTGCCAGCAGCTTAGCTGTCTACGAGCAGTACTTC TRBV11-2 few - TRBJ2-7
CATSARGAGGAKNIQYF TGTGCCACCAGCGCTAGGGGAGCGGGGGGAGCCAAAAACATTCAGTACTTC TRBV15 - TRBD2 TRBJ2-4
CASSPFMNTEAFF TGTGCCAGCAGCCCCTTTATGAACACTGAAGCTTTCTTT TRBV7-2 large - TRBJ1-1
CASSLARASGTTGELFF TGTGCCAGCAGCTTAGCGAGAGCTAGCGGGACTACCGGGGAGCTGTTTTTT TRBV7-6 - TRBD2 TRBJ2-2
CASSTGVGYTF TGTGCCAGCAGCACGGGGGTAGGCTACACCTTC TRBV6-6 - - TRBJ1-2
CASSFGTAAYEQYF TGTGCCAGCAGCTTCGGGACGGCCGCCTACGAGCAGTACTTC TRBV7-2 - - TRBJ2-7
CATKLGGPNTEAFF TGTGCCACAAAACTAGGGGGACCGAACACTGAAGCTTTCTTT TRBV19 once - TRBJ1-1
CASSQGDRPNQPQHF TGCGCCAGCAGCCAGGGGGACAGGCCTAATCAGCCCCAGCATTTT TRBV4-1 - TRBD1 TRBJ1-5
CASTPGANTEAFF TGTGCCAGCACCCCGGGGGCGAACACTGAAGCTTTCTTT TRBV25-1 - - TRBJ1-1
CASSVSGGQTETQYF TGTGCCAGCAGTGTTAGCGGGGGGCAGACAGAGACCCAGTACTTC TRBV2 - TRBD2 TRBJ2-5
CSAGRQGVGETQYF TGCAGCGCCGGGAGGCAGGGGGTAGGAGAGACCCAGTACTTC TRBV29-1 - - TRBJ2-5
CASSSSGKSYEQYF TGTGCCAGCAGCTCTTCGGGAAAGTCCTACGAGCAGTACTTC TRBV5-6 few - TRBJ2-7
CASSLLSYEQYF TGTGCCAGCAGCTTACTTTCCTACGAGCAGTACTTC TRBV27 - - TRBJ2-7
CASSAPTDTQYF TGTGCCAGTAGTGCCCCCACAGATACGCAGTATTTT TRBV19 once - TRBJ2-3
CASSVDGSSYEQYF TGTGCCAGCAGCGTGGACGGGAGCTCCTACGAGCAGTACTTC TRBV2 - - TRBJ2-7
CASSPLDSPQGYTF TGTGCCAGCAGTCCCCTTGACAGTCCCCAGGGCTACACCTTC TRBV2 once - TRBJ1-2
CASRLDHGTYEQYF TGTGCCAGCAGGCTAGACCACGGGACCTACGAGCAGTACTTC TRBV27 - - TRBJ2-7
CASSIGLAGVNEQFF TGTGCCAGTAGTATCGGACTAGCGGGAGTCAATGAGCAGTTCTTC TRBV19 - TRBD2 TRBJ2-1
CASSKGLATQETQYF TGCGCCAGCAGCAAGGGACTAGCGACCCAAGAGACCCAGTACTTC TRBV5-1 - TRBD2 TRBJ2-5
CASSLVIGTPYNEQFF TGTGCCAGCAGCTTAGTGATCGGGACCCCATACAATGAGCAGTTCTTC TRBV7-8 - - TRBJ2-1
CASSPGQYYEQYF TGTGCCAGCAGCCCGGGACAGTACTACGAGCAGTACTTC TRBV5-4 - TRBD1 TRBJ2-7